The rows below give T cell receptor beta chains drawn from one sample of a study of cytomegalovirus exposure and HLA in healthy donors. The repertoire was sequenced with immunoSEQ multiplex PCR; TCRdb's copy has only in-frame clones and lacks some. The repertoire consists of about 170,000 clones, with approximately 70% occurring once and the leading ten covering approximately 5.4%. Material for sequencing was PBMCs. These receptors came from a woman in her late teens or twenties in good health and CMV-seropositive. The CDR3 runs from the conserved cysteine through the conserved F or W. Each record gives: V gene, CDR3 length, J gene, D gene, clone size, CDR3 protein, CDR3 DNA. A D gene is named only where the DNA matches it firmly. Clone size is not always given. Where it is, it says once, few, many or a class for expanded clones.

TRBV9,14,TRBJ2-1,NA,NA,CASSRRGPYNEQFF,TGTGCCAGCAGTCGGCGGGGGCCTTACAATGAGCAGTTCTTC
TRBV30,16,TRBJ1-5,NA,few,CAWNPPGGFSNQPQHF,TGTGCCTGGAATCCCCCGGGGGGGTTTAGCAATCAGCCCCAGCATTTT
TRBV30,14,TRBJ1-5,NA,NA,CAWSGGGVNQPQHF,TGTGCCTGGAGCGGGGGGGGAGTAAATCAGCCCCAGCATTTT
TRBV19,15,TRBJ1-6,TRBD1,few,CASSDRGFGGSPLHF,TGTGCCAGTAGTGACAGGGGATTTGGAGGTTCACCCCTCCACTTT
TRBV5-5,17,TRBJ1-3,TRBD1,once,CASSHHGQGVSGNTIYF,TGTGCCAGCAGCCACCACGGACAGGGGGTCTCAGGAAACACCATATATTTT
TRBV7-9,12,TRBJ1-1,NA,NA,CASSEAGSEAFF,TGTGCCAGCAGCGAGGCGGGGAGTGAAGCTTTCTTT
TRBV4-3,15,TRBJ2-1,TRBD2,once,CASRPGLASYNEQFF,TGCGCCAGCAGACCAGGACTAGCTTCCTACAATGAGCAGTTCTTC
TRBV18,18,TRBJ1-3,TRBD1,NA,CASSPLGDRGSSGNTIYF,TGTGCCAGCTCACCACTCGGGGACAGGGGCTCCTCTGGAAACACCATATATTTT
TRBV4-3,15,TRBJ2-1,TRBD2,once,CASSQDGLAGDEQFF,TGCGCCAGCAGCCAAGATGGACTAGCGGGGGATGAGCAGTTCTTC
TRBV18,16,TRBJ1-3,NA,few,CASSPRDTHSGNTIYF,TGTGCCAGCTCACCAAGGGACACCCACTCTGGAAACACCATATATTTT
TRBV12-5,16,TRBJ1-4,NA,NA,CASGLPRGKTVEKLFF,TGTGCTAGTGGTTTGCCCCGGGGGAAGACAGTTGAAAAACTGTTTTTT
TRBV4-1,17,TRBJ2-4,TRBD2,few,CASSHAIAGGRENIQYF,TGCGCCAGCAGCCACGCTATAGCGGGGGGCCGCGAAAACATTCAGTACTTC
TRBV5-4,17,TRBJ2-2,TRBD2,NA,CASSQDAAGGPSGELFF,TGCGCCAGCAGCCAAGATGCAGCGGGGGGGCCCAGCGGGGAGCTGTTTTTT
TRBV28,13,TRBJ1-1,NA,NA,CASSGHTNTEAFF,TGTGCCAGCAGCGGACACACGAACACTGAAGCTTTCTTT
TRBV9,15,TRBJ2-1,TRBD2,NA,CASSGEGNSYNEQFF,TGTGCCAGCAGCGGGGAGGGGAACTCCTACAATGAGCAGTTCTTC
TRBV28,15,TRBJ1-2,NA,NA,CASRKSGGTLLEDTF,TGTGCCAGCAGGAAATCGGGAGGGACCCTTCTTGAGGACACCTTC
TRBV18,15,TRBJ2-7,TRBD1,few,CASSPEDRGPYEQYF,TGTGCCAGCTCACCCGAGGACAGGGGGCCCTACGAGCAGTACTTC
TRBV30,15,TRBJ2-1,NA,NA,CAWSSLPSSYNEQFF,TGTGCCTGGAGTTCGCTCCCGAGCTCCTACAATGAGCAGTTCTTC
TRBV11-3,14,TRBJ2-3,TRBD1,NA,CASSPPGQSDTQYF,TGTGCCAGCAGCCCTCCGGGACAGTCAGATACGCAGTATTTT
TRBV6-1,14,TRBJ2-7,TRBD1,NA,CASSVQTGATEQYF,TGTGCCAGCAGTGTTCAGACAGGGGCTACCGAGCAGTACTTC
TRBV6-5,14,TRBJ2-5,TRBD1,NA,CASRRQGYWETQYF,TGTGCCAGCAGGCGACAGGGGTATTGGGAGACCCAGTACTTC
TRBV4-3,16,TRBJ1-1,NA,once,CASSQDSAGSRTEAFF,TGCGCCAGCAGCCAAGATTCCGCAGGGTCCAGGACTGAAGCTTTCTTT
TRBV5-8,16,TRBJ2-7,NA,NA,CASSFTPGLTYVEQHF,TGTGCCAGCAGCTTTACTCCGGGACTGACCTACGTAGAGCAGCACTTC
TRBV7-2,14,TRBJ2-5,TRBD2,NA,CASSLGLAEETQYF,TGTGCCAGCAGCCTGGGACTAGCGGAAGAGACCCAGTACTTC